This is a list of T cell receptor beta chains from one sample in a study of cytomegalovirus exposure and HLA in healthy donors. The table came from immunoSEQ multiplex PCR; TCRdb's copy has only in-frame clones and leaves some out. Found here are over 150,000 clones, about four fifths of them singletons; the top ten hold approximately 6.8%. Sequencing input: PBMCs. These receptors all stem from a man aged 30 to 39 in good health and CMV-seropositive. Each CDR3 is given with its conserved first and last residue. The D gene is left open where the match is weak. Not every row has a clone size; where given, it reads once, few, many or a size class.

abundance,v_gene,d_gene,j_gene,CDR3aa,CDR3nt
once,TRBV11-2,-,TRBJ2-7,CASSFGTLYEQYF,TGTGCCAGCAGCTTCGGGACACTATACGAGCAGTACTTC
-,TRBV7-9,TRBD1,TRBJ2-2,CASSQRQGTNTGELFF,TGTGCCAGCAGCCAGAGACAGGGAACGAACACCGGGGAGCTGTTTTTT
-,TRBV9,-,TRBJ2-7,CASSVEEGPYEQYF,TGTGCCAGCAGCGTAGAAGAGGGCCCCTACGAGCAGTACTTC
-,TRBV7-2,-,TRBJ1-5,CASSLGANQPQHF,TGTGCCAGCAGCTTAGGGGCCAATCAGCCCCAGCATTTT
-,TRBV5-6,TRBD1,TRBJ2-5,CASSLAGGAETQYF,TGTGCCAGCAGCTTGGCAGGGGGCGCCGAGACCCAGTACTTC
-,TRBV11-2,TRBD1,TRBJ1-3,CASSLEAGQYPWSGNTIYF,TGTGCCAGCAGCTTAGAGGCGGGACAGTATCCCTGGTCTGGAAACACCATATATTTT
-,TRBV4-1,TRBD2,TRBJ2-5,CASSQGASGGQETQYF,TGCGCCAGCAGCCAAGGGGCTAGCGGGGGGCAAGAGACCCAGTACTTC
-,TRBV4-3,TRBD1,TRBJ1-1,CASSSDRGTEAFF,TGCGCCAGCAGCTCCGACAGGGGAACTGAAGCTTTCTTT
-,TRBV5-5,-,TRBJ2-4,CASSGQVAKNIQYF,TGTGCCAGCAGCGGGCAGGTGGCCAAAAACATTCAGTACTTC
few,TRBV7-9,TRBD1,TRBJ2-2,CSSSLDRGRRPNTGELFF,TGTTCCAGCAGCTTAGATAGGGGGCGGAGGCCGAACACCGGGGAGCTGTTTTTT
-,TRBV6-1,-,TRBJ1-2,CASSLDGNYGYTF,TGTGCCAGCAGCCTAGACGGAAACTATGGCTACACCTTC
once,TRBV27,-,TRBJ1-5,CASRRTRVSNQPQHF,TGTGCCAGCAGAAGGACAAGAGTCAGCAATCAGCCCCAGCATTTT
-,TRBV27,TRBD1,TRBJ1-2,CASSPNGGQTKPMVGYTF,TGTGCCAGCAGTCCCAATGGGGGACAGACGAAACCTATGGTCGGCTACACCTTC
few,TRBV6-1,-,TRBJ1-4,CASSETGDNEKLFF,TGTGCCAGCAGTGAGACGGGGGATAATGAAAAACTGTTTTTT
-,TRBV5-1,TRBD1,TRBJ1-2,CASSLGQGANGYTF,TGCGCCAGCAGCTTGGGTCAGGGGGCGAATGGCTACACCTTC
-,TRBV5-4,-,TRBJ1-2,CASSSKDGSYGYTF,TGTGCCAGCAGCTCCAAGGACGGGAGCTATGGCTACACCTTC
-,TRBV5-1,-,TRBJ2-1,CASSFTGGYVEEQFF,TGCGCCAGCAGCTTTACTGGCGGGTACGTGGAAGAGCAGTTCTTC
-,TRBV4-1,-,TRBJ2-1,CASSQEGTGSYNEQFF,TGCGCCAGCAGCCAAGAAGGTACAGGGTCCTACAATGAGCAGTTCTTC
-,TRBV9,-,TRBJ1-2,CASSVGGRGYTF,TGTGCCAGCAGCGTAGGTGGGAGAGGCTACACCTTC
-,TRBV19,-,TRBJ2-2,CASSINRGNTGELFF,TGTGCCAGTAGTATCAACCGGGGGAACACCGGGGAGCTGTTTTTT
once,TRBV12-5,TRBD2,TRBJ2-3,CASGSSWGREADTQYF,TGTGCTAGTGGTTCCTCCTGGGGGCGGGAGGCAGATACGCAGTATTTT
-,TRBV27,TRBD2,TRBJ2-2,CASSLSGRGKTGELFF,TGTGCCAGCAGTTTATCGGGGAGGGGAAAAACCGGGGAGCTGTTTTTT
few,TRBV6-1,TRBD2,TRBJ2-1,CASRTSLVYNEQFF,TGTGCCAGCAGGACTAGCTTAGTGTACAATGAGCAGTTCTTC
-,TRBV10-1,-,TRBJ1-1,CASSDGPGLNTEAFF,TGCGCCAGCAGTGATGGGCCAGGGTTGAACACTGAAGCTTTCTTT
-,TRBV5-1,-,TRBJ1-4,CASSLAGWENLEYGTNEKLFF,TGCGCCAGCAGCTTGGCCGGGTGGGAGAATCTCGAGTATGGGACTAATGAAAAACTGTTTTTT
-,TRBV10-2,-,TRBJ1-1,CASSEIVVAEAFF,TGCGCCAGCAGTGAGATTGTTGTCGCTGAAGCTTTCTTT